This T cell receptor beta chain was recorded in a study of shared clonotypes between healthy human individuals. This clone occurred once. Some clones are missing from TCRdb's copy, which holds only in-frame ones; the method was immunoSEQ multiplex PCR. The data hold some 2.1 million clones, with approximately 95% observed a single time. This CDR3 contains 14 residues. Per the germline V gene, CDR1 is SGHRS and CDR2 is YFSETQ. The germline V and J ends were trimmed by 4 bases and 0 bases, with 9 bases remaining between them. The sequencing input was naive CD4+ T cells sorted from blood. This sample's subset: CD45RA+ positively selected. The sequence was collected from a man younger than 35 in good health. This chain links TRBV5-1 with TRBJ2-3, with a possible D match to TRBD2 (6 bases). This CDR3 is CASSTGLSTDTQYF. The CDR3 DNA reads as TGCGCCAGCAGCACCGGACTAAGCACAGATACGCAGTATTTT.